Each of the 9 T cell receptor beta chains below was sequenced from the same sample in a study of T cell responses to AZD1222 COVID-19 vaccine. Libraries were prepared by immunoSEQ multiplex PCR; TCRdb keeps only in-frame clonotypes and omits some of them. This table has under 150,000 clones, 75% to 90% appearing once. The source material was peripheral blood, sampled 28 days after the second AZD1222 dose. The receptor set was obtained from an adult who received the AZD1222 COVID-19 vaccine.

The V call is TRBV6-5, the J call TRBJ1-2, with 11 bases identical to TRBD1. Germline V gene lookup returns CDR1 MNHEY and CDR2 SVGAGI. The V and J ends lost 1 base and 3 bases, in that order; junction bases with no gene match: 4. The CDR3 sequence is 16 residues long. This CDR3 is CASSYYRDRGDYGYTF. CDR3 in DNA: TGTGCCAGCAGTTACTACCGGGACAGGGGGGACTATGGCTACACCTTC.

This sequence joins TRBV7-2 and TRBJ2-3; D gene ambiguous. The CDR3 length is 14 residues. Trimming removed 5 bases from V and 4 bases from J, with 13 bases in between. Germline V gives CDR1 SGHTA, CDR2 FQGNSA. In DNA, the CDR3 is TGTGCCAGCAGCCAACAGATTGGGCCAGATACGCAGTATTTT. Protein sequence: CASSQQIGPDTQYF.

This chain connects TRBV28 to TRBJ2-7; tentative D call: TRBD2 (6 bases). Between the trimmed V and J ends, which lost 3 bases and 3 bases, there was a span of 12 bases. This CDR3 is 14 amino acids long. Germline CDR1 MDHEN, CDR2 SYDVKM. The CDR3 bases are TGTGCCAGCAGTTTGGGCGGGATTAGCTACGAGCAGTACGTC. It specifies CASSLGGISYEQYV.

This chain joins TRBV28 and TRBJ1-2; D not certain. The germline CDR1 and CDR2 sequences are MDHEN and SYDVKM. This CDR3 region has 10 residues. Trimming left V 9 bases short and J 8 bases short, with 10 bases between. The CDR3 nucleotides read TGTGCCAGTTCGTTCGAGGGCTACACCTTC. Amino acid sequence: CASSFEGYTF.

The CDR3 region is CASSFGRNSGNTIYF. The CDR3 DNA follows: TGTGCCAGCAGTTTCGGTAGGAACTCTGGAAACACCATATATTTT. The chain carries TRBV28 and TRBJ1-3, with D uncertain. This CDR3 spans 15 amino acids. Germline CDR1 and CDR2: MDHEN and SYDVKM. Trimming stripped 3 bases from V and 0 bases from J, with 9 bases between.

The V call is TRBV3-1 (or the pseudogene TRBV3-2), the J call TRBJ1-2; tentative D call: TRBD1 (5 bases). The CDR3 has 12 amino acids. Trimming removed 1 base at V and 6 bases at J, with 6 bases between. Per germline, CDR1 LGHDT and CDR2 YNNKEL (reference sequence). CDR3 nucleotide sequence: TGTGCCAGCAGCCAAGTAGGGGATGGCTACACCTTC. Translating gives CASSQVGDGYTF.

The CDR3 loop is CASSIGQGQETQYF. The CDR3 bases are TGTGCCAGTAGTATAGGGCAGGGCCAAGAGACCCAGTACTTC. The chain combines TRBV19 with TRBJ2-5; D is possibly TRBD1 (5 bases). There are 14 residues in the CDR3. Trimming took off 1 base at V and 1 base at J, with 7 bases between the two ends. Germline values: CDR1 LNHDA, CDR2 SQIVND (reference sequence).

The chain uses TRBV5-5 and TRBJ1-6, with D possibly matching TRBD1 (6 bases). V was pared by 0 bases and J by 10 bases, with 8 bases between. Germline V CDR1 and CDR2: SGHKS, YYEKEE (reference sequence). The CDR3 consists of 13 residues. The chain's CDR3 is CASSLGGQSPLHF. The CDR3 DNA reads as TGTGCCAGCAGCTTGGGGGGGCAATCACCCCTCCACTTT.

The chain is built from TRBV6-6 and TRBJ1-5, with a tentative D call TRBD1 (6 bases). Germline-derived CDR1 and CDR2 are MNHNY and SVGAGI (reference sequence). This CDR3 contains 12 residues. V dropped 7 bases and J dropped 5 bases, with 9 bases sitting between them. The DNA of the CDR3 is TGTGCCAGCAACAGGGCAGATCAGCCCCAGCATTTT. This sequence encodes CASNRADQPQHF.